Below are 13 T cell receptor beta chains sequenced from a single sample in a study of cytomegalovirus exposure and HLA in healthy donors (dated by TCRdb to the late 2010s). The protocol used for the library was the immunoSEQ multiplex PCR assay. Here the immuneACCESS table is served through TCRdb, limited to in-frame sequences with V and J called. Missing clones are a known gap in these copies; in checked studies unresolved V genes cover under half, and the rest lacks a known reason. The sample profile shows roughly 56,000 clones; 90% to 95% of them were found once. The ten most abundant clones make up over 2% of the sample. The material sequenced was PBMCs. Every receptor here comes from a woman in her 30s in good health and CMV-seronegative.

This clone was observed a few times. J is TRBJ2-1 and V is TRBV19; tentatively, D is TRBD1 (6 bases). CDR1 is LNHDA and CDR2 is SQIVND in the germline V gene (reference sequence). The germline V and J ends were trimmed by 3 bases and 10 bases, with 19 bases remaining between them. The CDR3 length is 15 residues. The CDR3 spells CASSMGAGVRGEQFF. DNA of the CDR3: TGTGCCAGTAGTATGGGGGCAGGGGTTAGGGGCGAGCAGTTCTTC.

The chain employs TRBV15 and TRBJ2-5; TRBD2 agrees at 10 bases. Looked up from germline, CDR1 is LNHNV and CDR2 is YYDKDF (reference sequence). The CDR3 runs to 16 residues. The V gene end was trimmed by 3 bases and the J gene end by 0 bases; junction bases not matched to a gene: 4. Written as DNA, the CDR3 is TGTGCCACCAGCAGGCGGACTAGCGGAAACCAAGAGACCCAGTACTTC. It yields the protein CATSRRTSGNQETQYF.

The chain joins TRBV4-3 to TRBJ1-4; no clear D. Between the trimmed V and J ends, which lost 0 bases and 6 bases, there was a span of 17 bases. The germline gives CDR1 LGHNA, CDR2 YSLEER. The CDR3 has 17 residues. This chain's CDR3 is CASSQEFLGDPDEKLFF. The CDR3 region has the DNA TGCGCCAGCAGCCAAGAGTTTCTGGGAGACCCTGATGAAAAACTGTTTTTT.

A single count supports this clone. The rearrangement uses TRBV14 and TRBJ2-7; D might be TRBD2 (5 bases). Trimming stripped 4 bases from V and 4 bases from J, with 14 bases between. CDR1 and CDR2 (germline): SGHDN, FVKESK. The CDR3 consists of 14 residues. Written as DNA, the CDR3 is TGTGCCAGCAGCCTTTTAGGAGGCCGGTACGAGCAGTACTTC. Translated: CASSLLGGRYEQYF. Full variable domain (rest looked up from reference TRBV14 and TRBJ2-7): EAGVTQFPSHSVIEKGQTVTLRCDPISGHDNLYWYRRVMGKEIKFLLHFVKESKQDESGMPNNRFLAERTGGTYSTLKVQPAELEDSGVYFCASSLLGGRYEQYFGPGTRLTVT.

This chain links TRBV7-2 with TRBJ2-7; TRBD2 agrees at 10 bases. V dropped 2 bases and J dropped 3; count of bases not matched to a gene: 4. The CDR3 runs to 15 residues. From germline, CDR1 is SGHTA and CDR2 FQGNSA. DNA of the CDR3: TGTGCCAGCAGCTTAACTAGCGGGGTCGGCTACGAGCAGTACTTC. Amino acid sequence: CASSLTSGVGYEQYF.

The chain recombines TRBV5-1 with TRBJ1-1; D is unclear. Trimming pared 0 bases from V and 0 bases from J, leaving 6 bases between. This CDR3 has 14 residues. Germline V gene sequence: CDR1 SGHRS, CDR2 YFSETQ. The DNA of the CDR3 is TGCGCCAGCAGCTTGGGACACTTGAACACTGAAGCTTTCTTT. Translating gives CASSLGHLNTEAFF. The full variable domain, in which reference TRBV5-1 and TRBJ1-1 provide the parts outside the CDR3, is KAGVTQTPRYLIKTRGQQVTLSCSPISGHRSVSWYQQTPGQGLQFLFEYFSETQRNKGNFPGRFSGRQFSNSRSEMNVSTLELGDSALYLCASSLGHLNTEAFFGQGTRLTVV.

The DNA for the CDR3 is TGCAGCGTTGTGACAGGGGGCCATGGAAACACCATATATTTT. As protein: CSVVTGGHGNTIYF. The V gene is TRBV29-1, the J gene TRBJ1-3; 10 bases are shared with TRBD1. This CDR3 region has 14 residues. After removal of 4 bases from V and 3 bases from J, the junction contained 3 bases not matched to a gene. Germline V gene data show CDR1 as SQVTM and CDR2 as ANQGSEA.

The CDR3 region is CASSDIAGGRYEQYF. CDR3 DNA: TGTGCCAGCAGCGATATAGCGGGAGGACGATACGAGCAGTACTTC. V and J are TRBV7-2 and TRBJ2-7; TRBD2 matches 10 bases. This CDR3 is 15 amino acids long. V shed 5 bases and J 4 bases; nucleotides not matched to a gene: 8. Germline loops: CDR1 SGHTA, CDR2 FQGNSA.

The chain combines TRBV9 with TRBJ2-5; 10 bases agree with TRBD2. CDR1 is SGDLS and CDR2 is YYNGEE in the germline V gene. The V segment lost 0 bases and the J segment 6 bases; nucleotides outside the gene matches: 11. The CDR3 runs to 17 residues. DNA of the CDR3: TGTGCCAGCAGCGTAGATACGGGGCTAGCGGGGGTACAGACCCAGTACTTC. Amino acid sequence: CASSVDTGLAGVQTQYF.

The chain employs TRBV5-6 and TRBJ2-7, with 7 bases fitting TRBD1. The junction had 18 bases not matched to a gene; V was cut back by 2 bases and J by 7 bases. CDR1 is SGHDT, CDR2 YYEEEE, per germline. The CDR3 consists of 17 residues. The CDR3 DNA reads TGTGCCAGCAGCTTCAGACTCAGGGACAGCCGGTCTTCTGAGCAGTACTTC. It specifies CASSFRLRDSRSSEQYF.

This clone was found once. V and J are TRBV6-1 and TRBJ1-2; D not resolved. The germline CDR1 and CDR2 sequences are MNHNS and SASEGT. This CDR3 is built from 12 residues. V shed 4 bases and J shed 5 bases, with 8 bases lying between them. The CDR3 bases are TGTGCCAGCAGTGTGGGAGGGTATGGCTACACCTTC. Translation: CASSVGGYGYTF.

The chain is built from TRBV7-2 and TRBJ2-7; TRBD1 might be the D (6 bases). From germline, CDR1 is SGHTA and CDR2 FQGNSA. V lost 3 bases and J lost 5, with 20 bases in between. This CDR3 spans 16 amino acids. CDR3 bases: TGTGCCAGCAGCTTGACAGGTAGATATATGGGGGACGAGCAGTACTTC. It encodes CASSLTGRYMGDEQYF.

Worth noting for this clone: At one end the junction does not follow the germline gene, possibly because of a read error. The J gene is TRBJ1-3, the V gene TRBV10-2; 9 bases are shared with TRBD1. The germline CDR1 and CDR2 sequences are WSHSY and SAAADI. The CDR3 consists of 15 residues. The CDR3 coding sequence is TGCGCCAGCAGTGAGGAGGCCGGGACAGGGTTAAAGTCGGATTTT. It translates to CASSEEAGTGLKSDF.